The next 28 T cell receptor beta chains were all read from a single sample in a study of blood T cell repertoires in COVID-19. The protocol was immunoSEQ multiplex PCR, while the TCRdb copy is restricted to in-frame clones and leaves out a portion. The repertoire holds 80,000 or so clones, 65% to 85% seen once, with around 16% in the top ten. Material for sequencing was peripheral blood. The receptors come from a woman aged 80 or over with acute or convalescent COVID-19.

The CDR3 bases are TGTGCAAGTCGCCCCCTAGCGGGGGGGGAAGAGACCCAGTACTTC. Translating it yields CASRPLAGGEETQYF. The genes are TRBV12-2 and TRBJ2-5; TRBD2, the D gene given by the table, was not confirmed from the DNA. TRBV12-2 has pseudogene status. The CDR3 has 15 residues.

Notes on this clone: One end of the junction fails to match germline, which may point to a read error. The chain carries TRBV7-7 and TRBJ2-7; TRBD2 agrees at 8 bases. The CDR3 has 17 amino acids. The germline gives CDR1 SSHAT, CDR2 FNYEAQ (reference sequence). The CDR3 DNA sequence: TGTGCTAGCAGCACCCCGGAGCGGGGGTTCCTCTCCTACGAGCAGTACTTC. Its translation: CASSTPERGFLSYEQYF. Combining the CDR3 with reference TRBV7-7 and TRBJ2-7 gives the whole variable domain GAGVSQSPRYKVTKRGQDVTLRCDPISSHATLYWYQQALGQGPEFLTYFNYEAQPDKSGLPSDRFSAERPEGSISTLTIQRTEQRDSAMYRCASSTPERGFLSYEQYFGPGTRLTVT.

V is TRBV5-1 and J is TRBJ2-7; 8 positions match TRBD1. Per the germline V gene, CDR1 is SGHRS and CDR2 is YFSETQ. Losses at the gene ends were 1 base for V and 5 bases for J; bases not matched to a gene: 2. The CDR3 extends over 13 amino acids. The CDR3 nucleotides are TGCGCCAGCAGCTTGCCAGGGGGCAACGAGCAGTACTTC. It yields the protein CASSLPGGNEQYF.

The CDR3 DNA follows: TGTGCCACCAGCAGGGCGCTGGGAAGCGGGGGGGACCAGTACTTC. Translated, it gives CATSRALGSGGDQYF. The V gene is TRBV15, the J gene TRBJ2-5; 10 bases are shared with TRBD2. The CDR3 runs 15 residues. V lost 3 bases to trimming and J lost 10 bases; unmatched junction nucleotides: 11. Germline V gene lookup returns CDR1 LNHNV and CDR2 YYDKDF (reference sequence).

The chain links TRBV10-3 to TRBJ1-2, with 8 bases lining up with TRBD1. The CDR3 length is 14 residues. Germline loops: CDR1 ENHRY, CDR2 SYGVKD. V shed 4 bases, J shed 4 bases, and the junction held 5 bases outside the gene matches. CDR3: CAISGDRSLYGYTF. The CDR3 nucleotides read TGTGCCATCAGTGGGGACAGGAGCCTCTATGGCTACACCTTC.

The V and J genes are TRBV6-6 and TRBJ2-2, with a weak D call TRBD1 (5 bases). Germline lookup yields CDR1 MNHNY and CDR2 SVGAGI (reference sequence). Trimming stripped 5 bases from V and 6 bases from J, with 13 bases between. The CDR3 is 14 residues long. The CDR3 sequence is CASSPIRVAGELFF. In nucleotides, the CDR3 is TGTGCCAGCAGTCCAATCAGGGTCGCCGGGGAGCTGTTTTTT.

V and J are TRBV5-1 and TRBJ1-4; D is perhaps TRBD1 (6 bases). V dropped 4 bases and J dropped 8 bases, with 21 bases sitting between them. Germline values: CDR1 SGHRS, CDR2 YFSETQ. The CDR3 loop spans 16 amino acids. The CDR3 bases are TGCGCCAGCAGCCCGGGCGGGGGGCAAGGGGAAGAAAAACTGTTTTTT. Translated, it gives CASSPGGGQGEEKLFF.

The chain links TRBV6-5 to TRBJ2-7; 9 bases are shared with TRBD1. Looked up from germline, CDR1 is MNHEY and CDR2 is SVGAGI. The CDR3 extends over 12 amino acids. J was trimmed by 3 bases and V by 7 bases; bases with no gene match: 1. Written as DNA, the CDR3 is TGTGCCAGCACGGGACAGGGCTACGAGCAGTACTTC. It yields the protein CASTGQGYEQYF.

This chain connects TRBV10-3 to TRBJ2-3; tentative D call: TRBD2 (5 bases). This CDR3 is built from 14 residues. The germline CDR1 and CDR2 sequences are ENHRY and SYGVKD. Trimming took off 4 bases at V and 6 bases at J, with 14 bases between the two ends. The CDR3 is CAISAGLVTDTQYF. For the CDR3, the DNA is TGTGCCATCAGTGCGGGGTTAGTTACGGATACGCAGTATTTT.

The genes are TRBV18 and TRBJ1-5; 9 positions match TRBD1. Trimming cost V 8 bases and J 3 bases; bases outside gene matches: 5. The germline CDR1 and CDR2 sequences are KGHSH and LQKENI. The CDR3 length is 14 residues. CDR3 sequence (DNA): TGTGCCAGCCGGACAGGGGAAAACAATCAGCCCCAGCATTTT. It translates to CASRTGENNQPQHF.

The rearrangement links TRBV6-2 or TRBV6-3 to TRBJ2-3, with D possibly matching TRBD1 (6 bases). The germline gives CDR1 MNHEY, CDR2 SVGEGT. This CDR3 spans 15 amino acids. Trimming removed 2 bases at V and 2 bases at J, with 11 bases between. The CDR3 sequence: CASSYIQGSTDTQYF. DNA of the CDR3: TGTGCCAGCAGTTACATTCAGGGGTCCACAGATACGCAGTATTTT.

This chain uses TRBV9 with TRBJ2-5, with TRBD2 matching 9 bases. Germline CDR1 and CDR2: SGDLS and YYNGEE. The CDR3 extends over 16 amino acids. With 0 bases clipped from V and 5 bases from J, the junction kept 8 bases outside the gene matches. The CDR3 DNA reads TGTGCCAGCAGCGTAGGAGGCCTAGCGGGGAGGGAGACCCAGTACTTC. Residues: CASSVGGLAGRETQYF.

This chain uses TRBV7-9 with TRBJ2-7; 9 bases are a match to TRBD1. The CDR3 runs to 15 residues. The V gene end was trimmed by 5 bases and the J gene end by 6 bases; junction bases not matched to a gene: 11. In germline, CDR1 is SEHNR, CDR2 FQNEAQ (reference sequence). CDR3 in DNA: TGTGCCAGCAGCCTACTATCGGGACAGGGTTCCGAGCAGTACTTC. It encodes CASSLLSGQGSEQYF. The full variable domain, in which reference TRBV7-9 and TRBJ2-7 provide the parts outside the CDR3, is DTGVSQNPRHKITKRGQNVTFRCDPISEHNRLYWYRQTLGQGPEFLTYFQNEAQLEKSRLLSDRFSAERPKGSFSTLEIQRTEQGDSAMYLCASSLLSGQGSEQYFGPGTRLTVT.

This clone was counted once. Written as DNA, the CDR3 is TGTGCCAGCAGCTCGGGGATCATGAACACTGAAGCTTTCTTT. This translates into CASSSGIMNTEAFF. V gene TRBV5-4 combines with J gene TRBJ1-1; D is unclear. V gave up 3 bases and J gave up 0 bases, with 9 bases separating them. Germline CDR1 reads SGHNT; CDR2 reads YYREEE (reference sequence). The CDR3 extends over 14 amino acids.

CDR3 bases: TGTGCCAGCAGCCCCATTAGCGGGAGTCGGGGCGATGAGCAGTTCTTC. Protein sequence: CASSPISGSRGDEQFF. This chain links TRBV11-2 with TRBJ2-1, with TRBD2 identical over 9 bases. The V gene end was trimmed by 5 bases and the J gene end by 8 bases; junction bases not matched to a gene: 13. This CDR3 has 16 amino acids. Germline assignment: CDR1 SGHAT and CDR2 FQNNGV.

The CDR3 DNA is TGTGCCAGCAGCTTGGGCGTCCATAGCACAGATACGCAGTATTTT. This encodes CASSLGVHSTDTQYF. The V and J genes are TRBV5-4 and TRBJ2-3; D ambiguous. The germline CDR1 and CDR2 sequences are SGHNT and YYREEE (reference sequence). Deletions cut 0 bases from V and 0 bases from J, with 8 bases between. This CDR3 region has 15 residues. The full variable domain, in which reference TRBV5-4 and TRBJ2-3 provide the parts outside the CDR3, is ETGVTQSPTHLIKTRGQQVTLRCSSQSGHNTVSWYQQALGQGPQFIFQYYREEENGRGNFPPRFSGLQFPNYSSELNVNALELDDSALYLCASSLGVHSTDTQYFGPGTRLTVL.

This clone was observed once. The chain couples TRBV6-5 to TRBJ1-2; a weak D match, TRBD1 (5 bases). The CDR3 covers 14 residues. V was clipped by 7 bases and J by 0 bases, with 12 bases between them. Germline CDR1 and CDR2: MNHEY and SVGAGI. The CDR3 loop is CASNRGEANYGYTF. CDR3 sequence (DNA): TGTGCCAGCAACCGGGGGGAAGCTAACTATGGCTACACCTTC.

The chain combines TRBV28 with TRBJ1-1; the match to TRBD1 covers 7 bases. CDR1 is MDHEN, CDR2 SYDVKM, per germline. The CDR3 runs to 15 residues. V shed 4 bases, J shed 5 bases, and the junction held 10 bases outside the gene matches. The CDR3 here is CASSSTQGIATEAFF. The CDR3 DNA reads TGTGCCAGCAGTTCCACACAGGGGATAGCGACTGAAGCTTTCTTT.

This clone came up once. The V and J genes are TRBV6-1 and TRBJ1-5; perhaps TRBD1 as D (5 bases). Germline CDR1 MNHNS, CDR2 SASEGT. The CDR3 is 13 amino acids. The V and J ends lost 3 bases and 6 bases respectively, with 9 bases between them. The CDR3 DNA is TGTGCCAGCAGTGATGGGGGGGGTCAGCCCCAGCATTTT. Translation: CASSDGGGQPQHF.

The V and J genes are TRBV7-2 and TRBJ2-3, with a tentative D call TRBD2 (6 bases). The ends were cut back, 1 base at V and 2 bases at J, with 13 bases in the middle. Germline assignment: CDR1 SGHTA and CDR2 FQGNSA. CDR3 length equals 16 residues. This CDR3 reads CASSLVSGGATDTQYF. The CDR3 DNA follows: TGTGCCAGCAGCTTAGTGTCCGGGGGAGCCACAGATACGCAGTATTTT.

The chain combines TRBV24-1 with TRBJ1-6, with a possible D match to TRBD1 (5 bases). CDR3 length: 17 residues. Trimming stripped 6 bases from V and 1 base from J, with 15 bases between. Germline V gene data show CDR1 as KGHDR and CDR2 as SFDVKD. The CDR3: CATSRFRVFSYNSPLHF. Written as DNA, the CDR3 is TGTGCCACCAGTAGATTCAGGGTATTTTCCTATAATTCACCCCTCCACTTT.

The CDR3, as DNA: TGTGCCAGCAGTCGGACTAGCGGGGACACAGATACGCAGTATTTT. Its protein product is CASSRTSGDTDTQYF. The chain carries TRBV2 and TRBJ2-3, with TRBD2 matching over 12 bases. V shed 5 bases, J shed 2 bases, and the junction held 2 bases outside the gene matches. Per the germline V gene, CDR1 is SNHLY and CDR2 is FYNNEI. The CDR3 extends over 15 amino acids.

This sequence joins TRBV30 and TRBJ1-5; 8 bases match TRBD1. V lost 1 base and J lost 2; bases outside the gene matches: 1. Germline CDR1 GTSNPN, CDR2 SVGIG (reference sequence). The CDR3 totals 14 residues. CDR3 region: CAWSATGGNQPQHF. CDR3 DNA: TGTGCCTGGAGTGCGACAGGGGGCAATCAGCCCCAGCATTTT.

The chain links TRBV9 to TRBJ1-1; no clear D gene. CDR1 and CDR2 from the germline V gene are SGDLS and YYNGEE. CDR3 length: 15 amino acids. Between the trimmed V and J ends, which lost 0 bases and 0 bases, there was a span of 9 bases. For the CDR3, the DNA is TGTGCCAGCAGCGTAGTCGGGAACATGAACACTGAAGCTTTCTTT. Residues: CASSVVGNMNTEAFF.

DNA of the CDR3: TGTGCCAGCAGCGTAGTGGGACAGGGAAGATTTGAAAAACTGTTTTTT. Its protein is CASSVVGQGRFEKLFF. The genes are TRBV9 and TRBJ1-4; 9 nucleotides align to TRBD1. CDR3 length equals 16 residues. Trimming cost V 0 bases and J 7 bases; bases outside gene matches: 7. Germline V gene sequence: CDR1 SGDLS, CDR2 YYNGEE. Based on the CDR3 plus reference TRBV9 and TRBJ1-4, the full variable domain is DSGVTQTPKHLITATGQRVTLRCSPRSGDLSVYWYQQSLDQGLQFLIQYYNGEERAKGNILERFSAQQFPDLHSELNLSSLELGDSALYFCASSVVGQGRFEKLFFGSGTQLSVL.

CDR3 protein: CASSEAGWTEAFF. CDR3 nucleotides: TGTGCCAGCAGCGAAGCAGGGTGGACTGAAGCTTTCTTT. The gene calls are TRBV6-4 and TRBJ1-1; D may be TRBD1 (5 bases). V was cut by 6 bases and J by 5 bases, with 13 bases left in between. Germline CDR1 and CDR2: MRHNA and SNTAGT. The CDR3 has 13 amino acids.

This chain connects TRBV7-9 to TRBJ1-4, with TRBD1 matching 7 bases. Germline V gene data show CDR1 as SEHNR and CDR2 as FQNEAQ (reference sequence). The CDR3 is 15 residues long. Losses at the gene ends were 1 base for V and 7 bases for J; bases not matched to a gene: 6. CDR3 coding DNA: TGTGCCAGCAGCTTAGGGCAGGGGGGACGTGAAAAACTGTTTTTT. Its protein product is CASSLGQGGREKLFF.

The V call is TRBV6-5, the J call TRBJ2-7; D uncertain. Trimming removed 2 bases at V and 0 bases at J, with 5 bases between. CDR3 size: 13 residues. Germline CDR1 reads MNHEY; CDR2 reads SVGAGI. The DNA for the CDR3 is TGTGCCAGCAGTTACGCAGGCTCCTACGAGCAGTACTTC. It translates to CASSYAGSYEQYF.